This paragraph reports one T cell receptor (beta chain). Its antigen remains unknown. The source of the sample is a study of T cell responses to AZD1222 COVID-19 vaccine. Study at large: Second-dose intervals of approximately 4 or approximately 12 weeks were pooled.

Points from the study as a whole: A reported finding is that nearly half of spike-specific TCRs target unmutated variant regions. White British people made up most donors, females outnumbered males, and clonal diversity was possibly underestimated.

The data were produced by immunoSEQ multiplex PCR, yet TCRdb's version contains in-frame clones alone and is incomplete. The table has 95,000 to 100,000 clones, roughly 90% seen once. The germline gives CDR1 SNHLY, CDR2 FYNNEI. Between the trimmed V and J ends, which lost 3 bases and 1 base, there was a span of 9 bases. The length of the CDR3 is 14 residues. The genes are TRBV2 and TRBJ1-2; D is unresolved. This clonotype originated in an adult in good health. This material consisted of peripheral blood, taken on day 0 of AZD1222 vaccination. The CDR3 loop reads CASSEVNRNYGYTF. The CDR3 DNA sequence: TGTGCCAGCAGTGAGGTGAACCGTAACTATGGCTACACCTTC.